These T cell receptor beta chains were read from a single sample in a study of blood T cell repertoires in COVID-19. Libraries were prepared by immunoSEQ multiplex PCR; TCRdb keeps only in-frame clonotypes and omits some of them. The data hold 300,000 to 400,000 clones, with around 90% observed a single time. Sequenced input: peripheral blood. Receptor source: a woman in her 30s with COVID-19, enrolled during active disease. The CDR3 runs from the conserved cysteine through the conserved F or W. Fields, in order: D gene, CDR3 length, V gene, J gene, clone size, CDR3 DNA, CDR3 protein. D genes are given only for firm matches. Only part of the rows carry a size: once, few, many, or a class if the clone is expanded.

D: TRBD2; length: 17; V: TRBV4-2; J: TRBJ2-1; size: -; DNA: TGTGCCAGCAGCCAATCTTGGACTAGCGAGATCTACAATGAGCAGTTCTTC; CDR3: CASSQSWTSEIYNEQFF
D: -; length: 14; V: TRBV25-1; J: TRBJ2-7; size: -; DNA: TGTGCCAGCAGTGGCCGGGACTTAGACTACGAGCAGTACTTC; CDR3: CASSGRDLDYEQYF
D: -; length: 12; V: TRBV5-1; J: TRBJ1-1; size: -; DNA: TGCGCCAGCAGCGTGGACGGTTATGAAGCTTTCTTT; CDR3: CASSVDGYEAFF
D: TRBD1; length: 15; V: TRBV30; J: TRBJ1-2; size: -; DNA: TGTGCCTGGAGCCCGAACCTACAGGGGGACTATGGCTACACCTTC; CDR3: CAWSPNLQGDYGYTF
D: TRBD2; length: 17; V: TRBV29-1; J: TRBJ2-1; size: -; DNA: TGCAGCGTTGAAGATCTGGCTAGCGGGAGCATCGTTGATGAGCAGTTCTTC; CDR3: CSVEDLASGSIVDEQFF
D: -; length: 13; V: TRBV19; J: TRBJ1-5; size: -; DNA: TGTGCCAGTAGTATGGACAGAAATCAGCCCCAGCATTTT; CDR3: CASSMDRNQPQHF
D: TRBD2; length: 16; V: TRBV27; J: TRBJ2-3; size: -; DNA: TGTGCCAGCAGTTTATTCCCTAGCGGGAGTACAGATACGCAGTATTTT; CDR3: CASSLFPSGSTDTQYF
D: -; length: 17; V: TRBV11-3; J: TRBJ1-1; size: once; DNA: TGTGCCAGCAGCTTAGATCTACCCCCAGGGCGCGGCACTGAAGCTTTCTTT; CDR3: CASSLDLPPGRGTEAFF
D: -; length: 15; V: TRBV2; J: TRBJ1-3; size: -; DNA: TGTGCCAGCAGCCTCGGCGGGGAGGCTGGAAACACCATATATTTT; CDR3: CASSLGGEAGNTIYF
D: TRBD1; length: 15; V: TRBV30; J: TRBJ2-5; size: -; DNA: TGTGCCTGGAGTCACAGGGGCCGCCCCAAAGAGACCCAGTACTTC; CDR3: CAWSHRGRPKETQYF
D: TRBD2; length: 17; V: TRBV6-1; J: TRBJ2-1; size: -; DNA: TGTGCCAGCAGTGGGATTACGACTAGCGGGAGTTCTAGTGAGCAGTTCTTC; CDR3: CASSGITTSGSSSEQFF
D: -; length: 16; V: TRBV7-3; J: TRBJ1-1; size: -; DNA: TGTGCCAGCAGCCCGCATGACGGGGTAATGAACACTGAAGCTTTCTTT; CDR3: CASSPHDGVMNTEAFF
D: -; length: 14; V: TRBV19; J: TRBJ1-5; size: -; DNA: TGTGCCAGTAGTATCTTGGGGCACGGTCAGCCCCAGCATTTT; CDR3: CASSILGHGQPQHF
D: TRBD2; length: 13; V: TRBV27; J: TRBJ2-7; size: -; DNA: TGTGCCAGCAGTGGACTAGCCTCCTACGAGCAGTACTTC; CDR3: CASSGLASYEQYF
D: TRBD1; length: 13; V: TRBV7-9; J: TRBJ2-7; size: -; DNA: TGTGCCAGCAGCTTGACAGGGGCCTACGAGCAGTACTTC; CDR3: CASSLTGAYEQYF
D: TRBD1; length: 15; V: TRBV6-5; J: TRBJ1-1; size: -; DNA: TGTGCCAGCACCAAAACGACAGGGCTTAGGGCTGAAGCTTTCTTT; CDR3: CASTKTTGLRAEAFF
D: -; length: 12; V: TRBV3-1/TRBV3-2; J: TRBJ2-1; size: -; DNA: TGTGCCAGCAGCATAGATGACAATGAGCAGTTCTTC; CDR3: CASSIDDNEQFF
D: TRBD2; length: 17; V: TRBV7-8; J: TRBJ2-3; size: -; DNA: TGTGCCAGCAGCACTACCCTTGGGACTACGAGCACAGATACGCAGTATTTT; CDR3: CASSTTLGTTSTDTQYF
D: -; length: 14; V: TRBV4-1; J: TRBJ1-1; size: -; DNA: TGCGCCAGCAGCCAAGTGGCAAAGAGGGCTGAAGCTTTCTTT; CDR3: CASSQVAKRAEAFF
D: TRBD1; length: 19; V: TRBV5-1; J: TRBJ1-3; size: -; DNA: TGCGCCAGCAGCTTGGTTCCGCCGGGACAGGGGGACTCTGGAAACACCATATATTTT; CDR3: CASSLVPPGQGDSGNTIYF
D: TRBD1; length: 13; V: TRBV27; J: TRBJ1-5; size: -; DNA: TGTGCCAGCAGCCAGGGGGTAGGTCAGCCCCAGCATTTT; CDR3: CASSQGVGQPQHF
D: TRBD1; length: 15; V: TRBV6-5; J: TRBJ1-4; size: -; DNA: TGTGCCAGCAGTTCGGACAGGGTAACTAATGAAAAACTGTTTTTT; CDR3: CASSSDRVTNEKLFF
D: TRBD1; length: 13; V: TRBV27; J: TRBJ1-1; size: once; DNA: TGTGCCAGCAGCCTCGGCGGACAGGGGGAAGCTTTCTTT; CDR3: CASSLGGQGEAFF
D: -; length: 14; V: TRBV29-1; J: TRBJ1-1; size: -; DNA: TGCAGCGTTGGAGGGGGAATGGGTAACACTGAAGCTTTCTTT; CDR3: CSVGGGMGNTEAFF
D: TRBD1; length: 13; V: TRBV10-1; J: TRBJ1-4; size: -; DNA: TGCGCCAGCAGCGGACAGGTCAATGAAAAACTGTTTTTT; CDR3: CASSGQVNEKLFF
D: -; length: 14; V: TRBV28; J: TRBJ1-1; size: -; DNA: TGTGCCAGCAGTTTAGTGGGCGAGAACACTGAAGCTTTCTTT; CDR3: CASSLVGENTEAFF
D: TRBD1; length: 15; V: TRBV7-9; J: TRBJ1-4; size: -; DNA: TGTGCCAGCAGCCACCCGACAGGGCCGAATGAAAAACTGTTTTTT; CDR3: CASSHPTGPNEKLFF
D: TRBD2; length: 18; V: TRBV5-1; J: TRBJ2-1; size: -; DNA: TGCGCCAGCAGCCCTGAGGGACTAGCGGGAGAGACCTACAATGAGCAGTTCTTC; CDR3: CASSPEGLAGETYNEQFF
D: -; length: 16; V: TRBV21-1; J: TRBJ2-7; size: -; DNA: TGTGCCAGCAGCAAAGGTGAGGGGGACAGGCCCTACGAGCAGTACTTC; CDR3: CASSKGEGDRPYEQYF